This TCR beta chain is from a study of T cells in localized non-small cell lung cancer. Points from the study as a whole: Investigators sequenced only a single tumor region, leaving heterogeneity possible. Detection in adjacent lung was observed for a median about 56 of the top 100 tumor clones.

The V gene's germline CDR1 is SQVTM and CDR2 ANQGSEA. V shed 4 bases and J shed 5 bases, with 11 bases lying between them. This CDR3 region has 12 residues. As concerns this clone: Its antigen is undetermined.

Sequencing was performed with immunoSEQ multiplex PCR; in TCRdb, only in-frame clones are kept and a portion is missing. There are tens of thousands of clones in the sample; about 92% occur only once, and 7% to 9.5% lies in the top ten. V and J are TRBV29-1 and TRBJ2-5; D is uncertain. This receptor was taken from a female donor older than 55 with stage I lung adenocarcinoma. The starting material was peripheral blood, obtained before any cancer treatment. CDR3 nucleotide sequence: TGCAGCGTTGGTCCCGCCAGGGAGACCCAGTACTTC. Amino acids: CSVGPARETQYF. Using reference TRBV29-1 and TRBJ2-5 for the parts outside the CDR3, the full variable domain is SAVISQKPSRDICQRGTSLTIQCQVDSQVTMMFWYRQQPGQSLTLIATANQGSEATYESGFVIDKFPISRPNLTFSTLTVSNMSPEDSSIYLCSVGPARETQYFGPGTRLLVL.